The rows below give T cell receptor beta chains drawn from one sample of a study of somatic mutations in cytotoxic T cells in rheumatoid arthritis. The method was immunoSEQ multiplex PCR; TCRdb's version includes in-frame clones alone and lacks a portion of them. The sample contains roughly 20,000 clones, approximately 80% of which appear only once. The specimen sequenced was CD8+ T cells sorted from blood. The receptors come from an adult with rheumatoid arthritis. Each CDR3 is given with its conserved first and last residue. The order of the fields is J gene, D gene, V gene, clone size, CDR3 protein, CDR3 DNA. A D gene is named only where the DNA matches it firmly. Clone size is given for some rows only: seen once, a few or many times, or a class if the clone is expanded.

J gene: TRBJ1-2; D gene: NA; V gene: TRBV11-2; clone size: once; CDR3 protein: CASSVGQSYGYTF; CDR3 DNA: TGTGCCAGCAGTGTCGGACAGAGCTATGGCTACACCTTC
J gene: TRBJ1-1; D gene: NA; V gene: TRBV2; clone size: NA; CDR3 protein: CASRTDRDTANTEAFF; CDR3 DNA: TGTGCCAGCAGGACCGACCGGGACACAGCGAACACTGAAGCTTTCTTT
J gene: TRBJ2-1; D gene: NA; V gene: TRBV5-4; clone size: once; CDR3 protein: CASSTTGNERLEQFF; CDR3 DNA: TGTGCCAGCAGCACTACAGGGAATGAGCGGCTTGAGCAGTTCTTC
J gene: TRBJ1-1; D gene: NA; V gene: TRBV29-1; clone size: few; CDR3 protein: CSVASTEAFF; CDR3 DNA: TGCAGCGTGGCAAGCACTGAAGCTTTCTTT
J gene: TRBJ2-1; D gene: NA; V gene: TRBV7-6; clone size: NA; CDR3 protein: CASSLADPEQFF; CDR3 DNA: TGTGCCAGCAGCTTAGCTGACCCGGAGCAGTTCTTC
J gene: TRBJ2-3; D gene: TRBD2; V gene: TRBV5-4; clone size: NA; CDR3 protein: CASSPRLLADPDTQYF; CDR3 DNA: TGTGCCAGCAGCCCAAGACTACTAGCGGATCCAGATACGCAGTATTTT
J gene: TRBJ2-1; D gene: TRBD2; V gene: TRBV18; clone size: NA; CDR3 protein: CASASAGGYNEQFF; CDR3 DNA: TGTGCCAGCGCTTCAGCGGGGGGCTACAATGAGCAGTTCTTC
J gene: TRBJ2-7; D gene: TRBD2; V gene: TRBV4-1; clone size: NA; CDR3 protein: CASSRTRYIAGGPGEQYF; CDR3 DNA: TGCGCCAGCAGCCGCACAAGATACATAGCGGGAGGGCCGGGTGAGCAGTACTTC
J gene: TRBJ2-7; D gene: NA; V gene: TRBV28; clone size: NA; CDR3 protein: CASSFLAGIYEQYF; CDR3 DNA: TGTGCCAGCAGTTTTCTGGCGGGGATCTACGAGCAGTACTTC
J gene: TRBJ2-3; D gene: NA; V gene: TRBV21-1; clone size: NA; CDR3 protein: CASSTTKTGRGTDTQYF; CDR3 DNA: TGTGCCAGCAGCACCACGAAGACGGGAAGAGGCACAGATACGCAGTATTTT
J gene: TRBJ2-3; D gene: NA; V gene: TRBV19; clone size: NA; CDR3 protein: CASRITDFSTDTQYF; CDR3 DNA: TGTGCCAGTAGGATCACAGACTTTAGCACAGATACGCAGTATTTT
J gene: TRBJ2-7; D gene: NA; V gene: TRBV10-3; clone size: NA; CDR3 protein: CAISDLDRTYEQYF; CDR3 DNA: TGTGCCATCAGTGATTTAGACAGGACCTACGAGCAGTACTTC
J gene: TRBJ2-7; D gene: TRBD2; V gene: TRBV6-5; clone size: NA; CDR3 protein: CASSYGLAGPYEQYF; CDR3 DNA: TGTGCCAGCAGTTACGGACTAGCGGGGCCCTACGAGCAGTACTTC
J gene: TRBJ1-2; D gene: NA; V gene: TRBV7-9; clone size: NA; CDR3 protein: CASRPVGSAYGYTF; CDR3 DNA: TGTGCCAGCAGGCCGGTCGGGTCTGCCTATGGCTACACCTTC
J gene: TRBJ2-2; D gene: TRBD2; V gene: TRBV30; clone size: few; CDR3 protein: CAWSVAGGDTGELFF; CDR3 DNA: TGTGCCTGGAGTGTAGCGGGAGGGGACACCGGGGAGCTGTTTTTT
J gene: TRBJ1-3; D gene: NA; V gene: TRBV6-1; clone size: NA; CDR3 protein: CASSEGTAPGNTIYF; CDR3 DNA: TGTGCCAGCAGTGAAGGGACGGCCCCGGGAAACACCATATATTTT
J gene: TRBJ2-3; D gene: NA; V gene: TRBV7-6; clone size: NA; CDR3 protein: CASSLDDGGGSTDTQYF; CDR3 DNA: TGTGCCAGCAGCTTAGACGACGGGGGAGGTAGCACAGATACGCAGTATTTT
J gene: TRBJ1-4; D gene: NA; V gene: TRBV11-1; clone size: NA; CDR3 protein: CASSRAGNEKLFF; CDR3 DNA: TGTGCCAGCAGCCGGGCCGGAAATGAAAAACTGTTTTTT
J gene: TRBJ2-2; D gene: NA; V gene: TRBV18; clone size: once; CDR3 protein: CASSPPRLGDTGELFF; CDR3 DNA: TGTGCCAGCTCACCACCCCGACTAGGAGACACCGGGGAGCTGTTTTTT
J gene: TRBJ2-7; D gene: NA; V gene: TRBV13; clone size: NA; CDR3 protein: CASSLRLSGSYEQYF; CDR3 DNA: TGTGCCAGCAGCTTACGACTCTCCGGGTCCTACGAGCAGTACTTC
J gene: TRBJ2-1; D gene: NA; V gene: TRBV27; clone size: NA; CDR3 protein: CASSYYNEQFF; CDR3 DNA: TGTGCCAGCAGTTACTACAATGAGCAGTTCTTC
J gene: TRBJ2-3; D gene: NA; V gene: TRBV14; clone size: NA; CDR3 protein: CASSQALAADTQYF; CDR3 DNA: TGTGCCAGCAGCCAAGCACTAGCCGCAGATACGCAGTATTTT
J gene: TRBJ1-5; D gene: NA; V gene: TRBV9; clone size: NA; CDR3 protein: CASSSGWGLGQPQHF; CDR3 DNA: TGTGCCAGCAGCTCCGGGTGGGGGCTGGGCCAGCCCCAGCATTTT
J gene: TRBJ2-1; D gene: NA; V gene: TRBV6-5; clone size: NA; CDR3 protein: CASSYSSVGGNEQFF; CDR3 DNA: TGTGCCAGCAGTTACTCGAGCGTTGGGGGCAATGAGCAGTTCTTC
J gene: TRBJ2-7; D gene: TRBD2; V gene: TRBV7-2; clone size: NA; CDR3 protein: CASSPITAGVGEQYF; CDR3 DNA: TGTGCCAGCAGCCCAATCACAGCGGGAGTAGGCGAGCAGTACTTC
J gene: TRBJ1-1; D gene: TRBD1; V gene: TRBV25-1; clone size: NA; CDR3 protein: CASRETRGYYSRAFF; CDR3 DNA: TGTGCCAGCAGAGAGACCAGGGGGTACTATAGTAGAGCTTTCTTT
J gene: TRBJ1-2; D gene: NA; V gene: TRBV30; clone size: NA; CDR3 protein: CAWDEGLGYGYTF; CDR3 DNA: TGTGCCTGGGACGAGGGTTTGGGCTATGGCTACACCTTC
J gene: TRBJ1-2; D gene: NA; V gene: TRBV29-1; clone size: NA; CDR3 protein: CSLADGYTF; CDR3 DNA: TGCAGTTTAGCAGATGGCTACACCTTC
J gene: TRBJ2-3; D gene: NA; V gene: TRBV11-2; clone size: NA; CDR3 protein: CASTSPTDTQYF; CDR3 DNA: TGTGCCAGCACCTCCCCCACAGATACGCAGTATTTT
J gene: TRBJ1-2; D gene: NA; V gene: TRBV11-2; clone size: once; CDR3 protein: CASSFPEQPSYGYTF; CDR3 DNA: TGTGCCAGCAGCTTTCCGGAACAGCCCTCCTATGGCTACACCTTC
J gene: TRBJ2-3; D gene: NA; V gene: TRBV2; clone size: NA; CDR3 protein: CASSESALGDTQYF; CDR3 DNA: TGTGCCAGCAGTGAGTCAGCCCTAGGCGATACGCAGTATTTT
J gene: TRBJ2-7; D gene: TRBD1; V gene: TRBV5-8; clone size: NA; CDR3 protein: CASSLALNYLTGAGYEQYF; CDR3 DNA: TGTGCCAGCAGCTTGGCCCTCAACTATTTGACAGGGGCGGGCTACGAGCAGTACTTC
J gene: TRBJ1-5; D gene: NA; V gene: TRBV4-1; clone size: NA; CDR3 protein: CASSQNTVANPNQPQHF; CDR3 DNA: TGCGCCAGCAGCCAAAATACTGTCGCAAACCCCAATCAGCCCCAGCATTTT
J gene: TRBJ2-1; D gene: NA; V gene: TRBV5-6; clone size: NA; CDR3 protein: CASSTAGQMTYNEQFF; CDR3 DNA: TGTGCCAGCAGCACGGCAGGGCAGATGACCTACAATGAGCAGTTCTTC
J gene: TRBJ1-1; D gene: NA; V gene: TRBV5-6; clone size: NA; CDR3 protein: CASSLRWGRDTEAFF; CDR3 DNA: TGTGCCAGCAGCTTGAGATGGGGGCGGGACACTGAAGCTTTCTTT
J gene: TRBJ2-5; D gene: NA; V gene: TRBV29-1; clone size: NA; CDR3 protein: CSVSPRETQYF; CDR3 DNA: TGCAGCGTATCCCCCCGGGAGACCCAGTACTTC
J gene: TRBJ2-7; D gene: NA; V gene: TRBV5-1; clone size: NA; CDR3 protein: CASSPVGITSGEQYF; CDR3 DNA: TGCGCCAGCAGCCCGGTCGGGATAACGTCGGGCGAGCAGTACTTC
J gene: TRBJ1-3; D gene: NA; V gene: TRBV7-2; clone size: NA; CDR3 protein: CASSTSVGVSSGNTIYF; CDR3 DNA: TGTGCCAGCAGCACCTCGGTAGGGGTTAGCTCTGGAAACACCATATATTTT
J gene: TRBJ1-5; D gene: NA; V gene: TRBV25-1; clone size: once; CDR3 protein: CASSEFKTDQPQHF; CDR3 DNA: TGTGCCAGCAGTGAATTCAAAACCGATCAGCCCCAGCATTTT
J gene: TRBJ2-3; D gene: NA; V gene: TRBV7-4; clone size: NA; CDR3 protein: CASSSPRRADTQYF; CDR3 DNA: TGTGCCAGCAGCTCCCCGAGGAGGGCAGATACGCAGTATTTT
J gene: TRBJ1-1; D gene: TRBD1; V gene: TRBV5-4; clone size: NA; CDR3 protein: CASSFYRGLATEAFF; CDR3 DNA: TGTGCCAGCAGCTTTTACAGGGGTTTGGCAACTGAAGCTTTCTTT
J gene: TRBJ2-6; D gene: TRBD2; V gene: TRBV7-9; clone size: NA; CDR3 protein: CASSQRLAGISGANVLTF; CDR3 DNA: TGTGCCAGCAGCCAAAGACTAGCGGGAATATCTGGGGCCAACGTCCTGACTTTC
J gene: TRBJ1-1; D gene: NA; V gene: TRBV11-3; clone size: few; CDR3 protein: CASSPEGVNTEAFF; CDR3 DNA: TGTGCCAGCAGCCCAGAGGGGGTGAACACTGAAGCTTTCTTT
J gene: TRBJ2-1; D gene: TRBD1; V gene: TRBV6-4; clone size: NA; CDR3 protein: CASSQDREGGNEQFF; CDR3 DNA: TGTGCCAGCAGTCAGGACAGGGAAGGTGGAAATGAGCAGTTCTTC
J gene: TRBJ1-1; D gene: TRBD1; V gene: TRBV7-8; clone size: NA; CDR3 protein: CASSFPGTGNTEAFF; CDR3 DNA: TGTGCCAGCAGCTTTCCCGGGACAGGGAACACTGAAGCTTTCTTT
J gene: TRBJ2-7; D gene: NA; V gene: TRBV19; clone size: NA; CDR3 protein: CASSTSREGVYEQYF; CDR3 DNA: TGTGCCAGTAGTACCAGCCGGGAAGGAGTCTACGAGCAGTACTTC
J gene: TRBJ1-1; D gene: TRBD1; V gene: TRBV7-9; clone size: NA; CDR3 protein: CASSSTLTTGQLEAFF; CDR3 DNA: TGTGCCAGCAGCTCTACCCTAACGACAGGGCAGTTGGAAGCTTTCTTT
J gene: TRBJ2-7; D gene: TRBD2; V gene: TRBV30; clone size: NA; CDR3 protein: CAWSGPTSGTSYEQYF; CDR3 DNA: TGTGCCTGGAGTGGACCGACTAGCGGTACCTCCTACGAGCAGTACTTC
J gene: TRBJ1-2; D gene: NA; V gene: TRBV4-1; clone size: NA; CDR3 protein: CASSQGSRYGYTF; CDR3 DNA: TGCGCCAGCAGCCAAGGGTCAAGATATGGCTACACCTTC
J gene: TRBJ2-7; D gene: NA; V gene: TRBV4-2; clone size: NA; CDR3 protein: CASSQEDSDYSLYEQYF; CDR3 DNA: TGTGCCAGCAGCCAAGAAGATAGCGACTACTCACTTTACGAGCAGTACTTC
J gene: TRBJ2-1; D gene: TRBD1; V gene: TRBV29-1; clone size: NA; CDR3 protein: CSQGQDYNEQFF; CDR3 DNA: TGCAGCCAGGGACAGGATTACAATGAGCAGTTCTTC
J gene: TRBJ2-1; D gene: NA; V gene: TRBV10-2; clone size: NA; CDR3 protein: CASGSTKNEQFF; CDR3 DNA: TGCGCCTCCGGGTCTACTAAAAATGAGCAGTTCTTC
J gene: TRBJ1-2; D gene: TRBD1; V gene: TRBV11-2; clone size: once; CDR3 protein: CASSPGTGNYGYTF; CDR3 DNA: TGTGCCAGCAGCCCCGGGACAGGGAACTATGGCTACACCTTC
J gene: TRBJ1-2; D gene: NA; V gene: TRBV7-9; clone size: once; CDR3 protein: CASSSPTDSAITRGYTF; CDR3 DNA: TGTGCCAGCAGCTCACCGACCGACTCGGCCATAACTAGGGGCTACACCTTC
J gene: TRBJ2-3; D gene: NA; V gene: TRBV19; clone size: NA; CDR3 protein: CASSAAGGTDTQYF; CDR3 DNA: TGTGCCAGTAGTGCCGCCGGTGGAACAGATACGCAGTATTTT